These 22 T cell receptor beta chains share one sample of origin, sequenced in a study of T cell responses to AZD1222 COVID-19 vaccine. Here immunoSEQ multiplex PCR was the method, and the copy in TCRdb shows in-frame clones only, minus some. The sample records roughly 120,000 clones, about nine tenths being singletons. Specimen: peripheral blood, collected on day 0 of AZD1222 vaccination. Receptors originate from an adult in good health.

The CDR3 is CASSLGPTRGSSQPQHF. As DNA, the CDR3 is TGCGCCAGCAGCTTGGGGCCGACTCGGGGCAGTTCTCAGCCCCAGCATTTT. The chain combines TRBV5-1 with TRBJ1-5; possibly TRBD1 for D (5 bases). V was cut by 0 bases and J by 6 bases, with 19 bases left in between. The germline V gene encodes CDR1 SGHRS and CDR2 YFSETQ. The CDR3 consists of 17 residues. Using reference TRBV5-1 and TRBJ1-5 for the parts outside the CDR3, the full variable domain is KAGVTQTPRYLIKTRGQQVTLSCSPISGHRSVSWYQQTPGQGLQFLFEYFSETQRNKGNFPGRFSGRQFSNSRSEMNVSTLELGDSALYLCASSLGPTRGSSQPQHFGDGTRLSIL.

This chain joins TRBV6-5 and TRBJ2-4; 9 nucleotides agree with TRBD1. This CDR3 contains 15 residues. V shed 6 bases and J 3 bases; nucleotides not matched to a gene: 6. Germline CDR1 MNHEY, CDR2 SVGAGI. The CDR3 loop is CASSGTGIDKNIQYF. The CDR3 nucleotides are TGTGCCAGCAGCGGGACAGGGATCGACAAAAACATTCAGTACTTC.

The genes are TRBV28 and TRBJ2-1; TRBD2 aligns across 10 bases. The CDR3 totals 16 residues. Unmatched junction bases numbered 6, after V lost 1 base and J lost 6 bases. CDR1 is MDHEN, CDR2 SYDVKM, per germline. The CDR3 loop is CASSLFLAGVSNEQFF. DNA for the CDR3: TGTGCCAGCAGTTTATTTCTAGCGGGAGTGTCCAATGAGCAGTTCTTC.

The V gene is TRBV28, the J gene TRBJ1-5, with TRBD1 matching over 12 bases. This CDR3 has 15 residues. Germline V gives CDR1 MDHEN, CDR2 SYDVKM. Germline trimming cut 8 bases from V and 7 bases from J; bases unmatched to any gene: 9. CDR3 in amino acids: CASARDRGRGQPQHF. CDR3 nucleotides: TGTGCCAGCGCAAGGGACAGGGGGCGCGGACAGCCCCAGCATTTT.

The J gene is TRBJ1-1, the V gene TRBV19, with unresolved D. The CDR3 is made up of 11 amino acids. V lost 6 bases, J lost 11 bases, and 13 bases lay in between. From germline, CDR1 is LNHDA and CDR2 SQIVND (reference sequence). The CDR3 region is CASSGQIGAFF. The CDR3 nucleotides are TGTGCCAGTAGCGGCCAGATCGGGGCTTTCTTT. The whole variable domain, remainder taken from reference TRBV19 and TRBJ1-1, is DGGITQSPKYLFRKEGQNVTLSCEQNLNHDAMYWYRQDPGQGLRLIYYSQIVNDFQKGDIAEGYSVSREKKESFPLTVTSAQKNPTAFYLCASSGQIGAFFGQGTRLTVV.

The chain couples TRBV29-1 to TRBJ1-1; D might be TRBD1 (6 bases). Trimming stripped 1 base from V and 4 bases from J, with 13 bases between. The CDR3 extends over 14 amino acids. Germline-derived CDR1 and CDR2 are SQVTM and ANQGSEA. The CDR3 spells CSVEGGQGSTEAFF. The CDR3 DNA follows: TGCAGCGTTGAAGGAGGGCAGGGGAGCACTGAAGCTTTCTTT.

The rearrangement uses TRBV27 and TRBJ1-1; no reliable D call. CDR1 is MNHEY and CDR2 is SMNVEV in the germline V gene (reference sequence). This CDR3 comprises 14 residues. The V end lost 7 bases, the J end lost 0 bases, and 12 bases lay between the germline ends. The CDR3 region has the DNA TGTGCCAGCACTACCCTTGGTATGAACACTGAAGCTTTCTTT. As protein: CASTTLGMNTEAFF.

V and J are TRBV5-4 and TRBJ2-7; TRBD1 matches at 12 bases. V lost 4 bases to trimming and J lost 2 bases; unmatched junction nucleotides: 7. From germline, CDR1 is SGHNT and CDR2 YYREEE (reference sequence). The CDR3 length is 16 residues. The CDR3 reads CASSPKGTGGPYEQYF. Here the CDR3 DNA reads TGTGCCAGCAGCCCAAAGGGGACAGGGGGCCCCTACGAGCAGTACTTC.

The chain joins TRBV5-6 to TRBJ1-3, with 9 bases fitting TRBD1. The CDR3 consists of 16 residues. J gave up 3 bases and V 0 bases, and 4 bases lay outside the gene matches. In germline, CDR1 is SGHDT, CDR2 YYEEEE. The CDR3 nucleotides are TGTGCCAGCAGCTTGGGACAGGGGGTTGTTGGAAACACCATATATTTT. Translated, it gives CASSLGQGVVGNTIYF.

The rearrangement uses TRBV10-3 and TRBJ1-1, with 10 bases lining up with TRBD1. This CDR3 contains 15 residues. Per the germline V gene, CDR1 is ENHRY and CDR2 is SYGVKD. V lost 11 bases, J lost 4 bases, and 13 bases stayed unmatched. The CDR3 loop is CASSPGTGEGTEAFF. Here the CDR3 DNA reads TGTGCCTCCAGTCCCGGGACAGGGGAGGGCACTGAAGCTTTCTTT.

The CDR3, as DNA: TGTGCCAGCAGTTTGGCGGCGGGAGCGGGGTACGAGCAGTACTTC. Protein product: CASSLAAGAGYEQYF. The chain couples TRBV28 to TRBJ2-7, with TRBD2 identical over 7 bases. CDR3 length: 15 amino acids. The germline CDR1 and CDR2 sequences are MDHEN and SYDVKM. V was clipped by 3 bases and J by 4 bases; unmatched bases: 9. The full variable domain, completed using reference TRBV28 and TRBJ2-7, is DVKVTQSSRYLVKRTGEKVFLECVQDMDHENMFWYRQDPGLGLRLIYFSYDVKMKEKGDIPEGYSVSREKKERFSLILESASTNQTSMYLCASSLAAGAGYEQYFGPGTRLTVT.

The gene calls are TRBV6-6 and TRBJ1-1; D unresolved. The V gene lost 8 bases and the J gene lost 4 bases, with 8 bases spanning the gap. Germline-derived CDR1 and CDR2 are MNHNY and SVGAGI (reference sequence). This CDR3 has 11 amino acids. CDR3: CASGQGTEAFF. The CDR3 DNA reads as TGTGCCAGCGGCCAAGGCACTGAAGCTTTCTTT.

The CDR3 nucleotides are TGCGCCAGCAGGCTACAAGAGACCCAGTACTTC. This sequence encodes CASRLQETQYF. This rearrangement joins TRBV5-1 to TRBJ2-5; no definite D call. V was clipped by 5 bases and J by 2 bases, with 4 bases between them. Germline V gene lookup returns CDR1 SGHRS and CDR2 YFSETQ. The length of the CDR3 is 11 residues.

The chain employs TRBV7-9 and TRBJ1-3, with D hard to call. V was trimmed by 4 bases and J by 4 bases, leaving 11 bases between them. The length of the CDR3 is 14 residues. CDR1 is SEHNR, CDR2 FQNEAQ, per germline (reference sequence). The CDR3 DNA sequence: TGTGCCAGCAGCTCGACTTGGCGGGGAAACACCATATATTTT. Its protein product is CASSSTWRGNTIYF.

This chain links TRBV5-1 with TRBJ1-2, with TRBD1 as a possible D gene (6 bases). This CDR3 is 13 amino acids long. Trimming took 1 base from V and 11 from J, leaving 15 bases between them. Germline CDR1 is SGHRS and CDR2 is YFSETQ. The CDR3 DNA reads TGCGCCAGCAGCTTGCGGGGGGCGGAGAAGTACACCTTC. Translating gives CASSLRGAEKYTF.

This sequence joins TRBV30 and TRBJ1-2; TRBD1 might be the D (6 bases). This CDR3 region has 12 residues. Trimming took off 4 bases at V and 4 bases at J, with 10 bases between the two ends. Germline V gives CDR1 GTSNPN, CDR2 SVGIG (reference sequence). The chain's CDR3 is CAWTGEGYGYTF. The DNA of the CDR3 is TGTGCCTGGACAGGGGAAGGCTATGGCTACACCTTC.

The table lists this clone with a count of one. This chain connects TRBV7-8 to TRBJ2-7, with TRBD2 identical over 9 bases. The CDR3 runs to 13 residues. V lost 2 bases and J lost 7; bases outside the gene matches: 3. Germline assignment: CDR1 SGHVS and CDR2 FQNEAQ. CDR3 DNA: TGTGCCAGCAGCTTACTAGCGGGATGGGAGCAGTACTTC. It encodes CASSLLAGWEQYF.

CDR3 sequence (DNA): TGTGCCATCAGTGAGTCTAGGCTAGCGGAGTACAATGAGCAGTTCTTC. It is translated as CAISESRLAEYNEQFF. The chain joins TRBV10-3 to TRBJ2-1; 7 nucleotides match TRBD2. V dropped 0 bases and J dropped 4; count of bases not matched to a gene: 6. The CDR3 runs 16 residues. The V gene's germline CDR1 is ENHRY and CDR2 SYGVKD.

V usage is TRBV6-5 and J usage is TRBJ2-3, with 8 bases that match TRBD1. V dropped 6 bases and J dropped 0; count of bases not matched to a gene: 5. Germline values: CDR1 MNHEY, CDR2 SVGAGI. This CDR3 comprises 15 residues. This CDR3 is CASRGQASSTDTQYF. The CDR3 nucleotides are TGTGCCAGCAGGGGACAGGCCTCGAGCACAGATACGCAGTATTTT.

In nucleotides, the CDR3 is TGTGCCAGCAGCCAAAGCGGGAGAGGGGATGAGCAGTTCTTC. Translation: CASSQSGRGDEQFF. The V and J genes are TRBV3-1 (or the pseudogene TRBV3-2) and TRBJ2-1, with 8 nucleotides matching TRBD2. The CDR3 contains 14 residues. V was pared by 2 bases and J by 8 bases, with 5 bases of the junction left unmatched. CDR1 and CDR2 (germline): LGHDT, YNNKEL (reference sequence).

J is TRBJ1-5 and V is TRBV28; no firm D call. Trimming took off 10 bases at V and 0 bases at J, with 7 bases between the two ends. The CDR3 totals 12 residues. From germline, CDR1 is MDHEN and CDR2 SYDVKM. Here the CDR3 DNA reads TGTGCCAACAGCTATAGCAATCAGCCCCAGCATTTT. Amino acids: CANSYSNQPQHF.

V is TRBV14 and J is TRBJ1-6; D gene ambiguous. CDR1 SGHDN and CDR2 FVKESK come from the germline V gene. The CDR3 is 14 residues long. V was cut by 1 base and J by 14 bases, with 15 bases left in between. CDR3 amino acids: CASSQASRSGTLHF. In DNA, the CDR3 is TGTGCCAGCAGCCAAGCAAGCAGGTCGGGGACCCTCCACTTT.